The 6 T cell receptor beta chains presented below share a single source sample, sequenced in a study of graft-versus-host responses after intestinal transplantation (dated by TCRdb to 2020 to 2022). Receptor amplification or capture employed the immunoSEQ multiplex PCR assay. This is the immuneACCESS table as TCRdb keeps it, with only in-frame sequences that have V and J called. A part of the clones is gone; compared with another copy, unresolved V genes explain less than half, and the rest is unexplained. Within this sample are some 82,000 clones, with around 90% of them counted one time only. The top ten clones comprise around 8% of the sample. Their cognate antigens are unknown. The time point label here, explained by the study, means: cells obtained before transplantation from donor or recipient. The specimen was unstimulated CD8+ T cells sorted from spleen or lymph node cells, collected before transplant. The receptors originated from a human donor who was the organ donor for an intestinal transplant.

The chain has TRBV6-1 and TRBJ1-2, with a tentative D call TRBD1 (5 bases). V dropped 2 bases and J dropped 3 bases, with 13 bases sitting between them. The CDR3 has 15 residues. The germline CDR1 and CDR2 sequences are MNHNS and SASEGT. The CDR3 DNA is TGTGCCAGCAGTGAATACGGGGGGGAGGACTATGGCTACACCTTC. It encodes CASSEYGGEDYGYTF.

V usage is TRBV2 and J usage is TRBJ2-7; no definite D call. This CDR3 region has 8 residues. Germline CDR1 reads SNHLY; CDR2 reads FYNNEI. The CDR3 sequence is CASSEAWV. The CDR3 DNA sequence: TGTGCCAGCAGTGAAGCATGGGTG.

V and J are TRBV19 and TRBJ2-1; TRBD1 or TRBD2 may be the D gene (7 bases each). The CDR3 loop spans 19 amino acids. V was shortened by 0 bases and J by 6 bases, with 24 bases between the two germline ends. Germline CDR1 LNHDA, CDR2 SQIVND (reference sequence). CDR3 residues: CASSIDPGGAYRGLNEQFF. The CDR3 bases are TGTGCCAGTAGTATAGACCCAGGGGGGGCCTATCGGGGGCTCAATGAGCAGTTCTTC.

The chain is built from TRBV6-4 and TRBJ2-1; 7 nucleotides match TRBD2. The CDR3 is 15 amino acids. J lost 1 base, V lost 3 bases, and 3 bases had no gene match. Germline CDR1 reads MRHNA; CDR2 reads SNTAGT. Here the CDR3 DNA reads TGTGCCAGCAGTGAAAAAGCGGGGTCCTACAATGAGCAGTTCTTC. Its protein is CASSEKAGSYNEQFF.

Here the CDR3 DNA reads TGTGCCAGCAGCCCGCTAGCGGATAATACCGGGGAGCTGTTTTTT. Amino acids: CASSPLADNTGELFF. This chain connects TRBV7-6 to TRBJ2-2, with TRBD2 matching 7 bases. J gave up 5 bases and V 5 bases, and 8 bases lay outside the gene matches. This CDR3 spans 15 amino acids. CDR1 and CDR2 (germline): SGHVS, FNYEAQ. The whole variable domain, filled in from reference TRBV7-6 and TRBJ2-2, reads GAGVSQSPRYKVTKRGQDVALRCDPISGHVSLYWYRQALGQGPEFLTYFNYEAQQDKSGLPNDRFSAERPEGSISTLTIQRTEQRDSAMYRCASSPLADNTGELFFGEGSRLTVL.

V gene TRBV11-3 combines with J gene TRBJ2-3; perhaps TRBD2 as D (5 bases). Trimming stripped 4 bases from V and 6 bases from J, with 11 bases between. Germline CDR1 SGHNT, CDR2 YENEEA. The CDR3 spans 13 residues. The CDR3 nucleotides are TGTGCCAGCAGCTATCGGGGAGCGGATACGCAGTATTTT. It specifies CASSYRGADTQYF.